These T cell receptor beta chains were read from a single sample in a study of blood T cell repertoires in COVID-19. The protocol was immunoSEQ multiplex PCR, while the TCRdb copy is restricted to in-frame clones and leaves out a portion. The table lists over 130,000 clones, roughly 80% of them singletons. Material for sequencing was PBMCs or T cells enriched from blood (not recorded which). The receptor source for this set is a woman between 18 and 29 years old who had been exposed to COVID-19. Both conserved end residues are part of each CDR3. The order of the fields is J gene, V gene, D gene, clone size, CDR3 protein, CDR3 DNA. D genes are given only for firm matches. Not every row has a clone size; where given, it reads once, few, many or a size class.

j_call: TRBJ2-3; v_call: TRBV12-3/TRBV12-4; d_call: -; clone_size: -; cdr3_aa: CASTRVTDTQYF; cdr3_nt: TGTGCCAGCACTCGGGTCACAGATACGCAGTATTTT
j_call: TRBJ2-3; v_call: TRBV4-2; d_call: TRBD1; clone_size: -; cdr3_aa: CASSQVMGQGTDTQYF; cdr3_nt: TGTGCCAGCAGCCAAGTTATGGGACAGGGAACAGATACGCAGTATTTT
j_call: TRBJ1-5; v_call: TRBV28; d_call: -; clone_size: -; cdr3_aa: CASSSTSGSNQPQHF; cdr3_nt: TGTGCCAGCAGTTCGACAAGTGGTAGCAATCAGCCCCAGCATTTT
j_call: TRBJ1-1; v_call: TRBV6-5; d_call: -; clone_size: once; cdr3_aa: CASTRGGTEAFF; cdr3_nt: TGTGCCAGCACCAGAGGCGGGACTGAAGCTTTCTTT
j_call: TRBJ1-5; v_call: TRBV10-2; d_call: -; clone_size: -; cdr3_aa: CASSELRENQPQHF; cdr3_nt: TGCGCCAGCAGTGAGCTACGAGAGAATCAGCCCCAGCATTTT
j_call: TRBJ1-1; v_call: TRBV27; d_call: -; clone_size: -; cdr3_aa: CASSLAGMNTEAFF; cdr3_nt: TGTGCCAGCAGTTTGGCAGGGATGAACACTGAAGCTTTCTTT
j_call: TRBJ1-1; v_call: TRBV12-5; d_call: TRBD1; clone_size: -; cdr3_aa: CASGLGTGLIEAFF; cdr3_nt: TGTGCTAGTGGTTTGGGGACAGGCTTAATTGAAGCTTTCTTT
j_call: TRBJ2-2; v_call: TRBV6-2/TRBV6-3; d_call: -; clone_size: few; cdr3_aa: CASSYYGSVGTGELFF; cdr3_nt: TGTGCCAGCAGTTACTACGGGAGTGTAGGCACCGGGGAGCTGTTTTTT
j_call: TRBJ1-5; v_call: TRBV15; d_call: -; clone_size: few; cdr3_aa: CATSRDGGARQHF; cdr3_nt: TGTGCCACCAGCAGAGATGGGGGGGCACGCCAGCATTTT
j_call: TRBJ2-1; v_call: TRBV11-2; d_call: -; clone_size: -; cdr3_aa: CASSNAPGSVSNEQFF; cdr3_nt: TGTGCCAGCAGCAACGCCCCCGGGAGTGTAAGCAATGAGCAGTTCTTC
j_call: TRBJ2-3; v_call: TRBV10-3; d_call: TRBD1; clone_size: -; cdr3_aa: CAISPISTGGERGGTQYF; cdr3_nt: TGTGCCATCAGTCCCATCTCGACAGGGGGCGAAAGGGGTGGTACGCAGTATTTT
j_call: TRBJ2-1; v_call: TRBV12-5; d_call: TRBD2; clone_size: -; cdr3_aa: CASGLDRLAGVPNEQFF; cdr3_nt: TGTGCTAGTGGTTTGGACCGACTAGCGGGTGTCCCTAATGAGCAGTTCTTC
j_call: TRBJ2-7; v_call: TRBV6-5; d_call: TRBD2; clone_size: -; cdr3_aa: CASSPSGALYEQYF; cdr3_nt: TGTGCCAGCAGTCCCAGCGGGGCGCTCTACGAGCAGTACTTC
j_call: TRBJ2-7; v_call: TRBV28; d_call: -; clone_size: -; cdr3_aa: CASSLIGGNYEQYF; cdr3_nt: TGTGCCAGCAGTTTGATTGGAGGGAACTACGAGCAGTACTTC
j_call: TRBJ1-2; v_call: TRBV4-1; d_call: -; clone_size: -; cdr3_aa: CASSQRPTEVNNYGYTF; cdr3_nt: TGCGCCAGCAGCCAACGCCCGACCGAGGTAAATAACTATGGCTACACCTTC
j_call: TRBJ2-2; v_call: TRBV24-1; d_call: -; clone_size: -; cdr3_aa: CATSDLGELFF; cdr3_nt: TGTGCCACCAGTGACCTTGGGGAGCTGTTTTTT
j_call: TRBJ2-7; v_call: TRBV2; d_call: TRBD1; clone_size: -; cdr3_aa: CASRSTGRHATPYEQYF; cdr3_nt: TGTGCCAGCAGGTCGACAGGGCGACACGCTACGCCCTACGAGCAGTACTTC
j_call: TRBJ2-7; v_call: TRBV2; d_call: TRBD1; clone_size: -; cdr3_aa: CASSEARTGGIYEQYF; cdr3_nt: TGTGCCAGCAGTGAAGCGAGGACAGGAGGAATCTACGAGCAGTACTTC
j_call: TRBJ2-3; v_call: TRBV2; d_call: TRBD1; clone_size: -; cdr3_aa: CASSETGGWVDTQYF; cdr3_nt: TGTGCCAGCAGTGAGACAGGGGGCTGGGTGGATACGCAGTATTTT
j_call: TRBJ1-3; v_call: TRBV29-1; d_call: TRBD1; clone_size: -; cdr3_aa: CSFLGQGTGNTIYF; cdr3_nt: TGCAGCTTCCTGGGACAGGGTACTGGAAACACCATATATTTT
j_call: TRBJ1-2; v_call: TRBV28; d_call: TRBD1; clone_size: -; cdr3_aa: CASSLGQGGGYTF; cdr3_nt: TGTGCCAGCAGCCTGGGACAGGGGGGTGGCTACACCTTC
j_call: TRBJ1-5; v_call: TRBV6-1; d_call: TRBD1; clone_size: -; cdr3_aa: CASSEDRGIGQPQHF; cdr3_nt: TGTGCCAGCAGTGAAGACAGGGGTATAGGTCAGCCCCAGCATTTT
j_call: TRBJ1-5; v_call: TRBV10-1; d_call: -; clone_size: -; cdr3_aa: CASSEPPPRRVNQPQHF; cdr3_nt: TGCGCCAGCAGTGAGCCCCCCCCCAGGAGGGTCAATCAGCCCCAGCATTTT